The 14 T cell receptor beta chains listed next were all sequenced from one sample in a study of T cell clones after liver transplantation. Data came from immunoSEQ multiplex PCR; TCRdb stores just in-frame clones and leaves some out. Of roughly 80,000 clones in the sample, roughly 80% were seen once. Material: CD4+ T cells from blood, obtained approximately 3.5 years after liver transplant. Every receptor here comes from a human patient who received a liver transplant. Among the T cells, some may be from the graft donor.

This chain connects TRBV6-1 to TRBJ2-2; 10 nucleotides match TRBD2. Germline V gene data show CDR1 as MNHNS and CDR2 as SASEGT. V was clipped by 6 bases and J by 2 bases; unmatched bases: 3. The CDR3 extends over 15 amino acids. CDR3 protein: CASRGLATNTGELFF. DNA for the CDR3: TGTGCCAGCAGGGGACTAGCGACTAACACCGGGGAGCTGTTTTTT.

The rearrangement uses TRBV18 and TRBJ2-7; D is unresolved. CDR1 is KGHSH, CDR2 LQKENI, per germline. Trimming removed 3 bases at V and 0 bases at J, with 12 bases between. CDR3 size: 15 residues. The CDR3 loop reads CASSPVQYHSYEQYF. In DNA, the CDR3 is TGTGCCAGCTCACCTGTGCAATACCACTCCTACGAGCAGTACTTC.

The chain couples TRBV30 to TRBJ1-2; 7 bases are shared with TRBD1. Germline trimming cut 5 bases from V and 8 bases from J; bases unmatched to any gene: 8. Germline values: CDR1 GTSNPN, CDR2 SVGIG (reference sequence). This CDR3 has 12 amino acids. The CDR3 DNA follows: TGTGCCTGGGAGACAGGGACGAGGGGCTACACCTTC. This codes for CAWETGTRGYTF.

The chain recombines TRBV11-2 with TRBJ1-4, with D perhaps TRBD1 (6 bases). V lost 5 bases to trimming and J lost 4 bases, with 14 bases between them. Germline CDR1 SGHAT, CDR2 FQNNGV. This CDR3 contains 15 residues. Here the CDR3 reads CASSQRDRSNEKLFF. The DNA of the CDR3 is TGTGCCAGCAGCCAGAGAGACAGGAGTAATGAAAAACTGTTTTTT.

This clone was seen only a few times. The CDR3: CASTQTGGAYEQYF. The DNA of the CDR3 is TGTGCCAGCACTCAGACAGGGGGCGCGTACGAGCAGTACTTC. V gene TRBV6-1 combines with J gene TRBJ2-7; 10 bases are shared with TRBD1. V gave up 7 bases and J gave up 4 bases; unmatched junction bases: 7. Per germline, CDR1 MNHNS and CDR2 SASEGT. The CDR3 has 14 residues.

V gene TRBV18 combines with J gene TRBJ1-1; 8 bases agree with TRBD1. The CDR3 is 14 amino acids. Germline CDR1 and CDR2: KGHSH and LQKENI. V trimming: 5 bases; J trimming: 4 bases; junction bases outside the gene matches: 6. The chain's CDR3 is CASSSGTGGTEAFF. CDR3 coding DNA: TGTGCCAGCTCATCCGGGACAGGTGGCACTGAAGCTTTCTTT.

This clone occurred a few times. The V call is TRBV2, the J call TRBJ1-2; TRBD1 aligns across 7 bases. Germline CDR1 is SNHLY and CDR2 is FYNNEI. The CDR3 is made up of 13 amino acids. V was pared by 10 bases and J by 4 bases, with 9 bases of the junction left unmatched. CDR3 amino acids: CATRRQGGYGYTF. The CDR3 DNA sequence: TGTGCCACCCGTAGACAGGGCGGCTATGGCTACACCTTC.

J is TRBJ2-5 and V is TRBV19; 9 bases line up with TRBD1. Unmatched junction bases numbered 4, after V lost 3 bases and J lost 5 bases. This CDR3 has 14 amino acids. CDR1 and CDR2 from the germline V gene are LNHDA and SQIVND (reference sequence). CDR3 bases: TGTGCCAGTAGTATTGACAGGGGGAGGGAGACCCAGTACTTC. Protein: CASSIDRGRETQYF.

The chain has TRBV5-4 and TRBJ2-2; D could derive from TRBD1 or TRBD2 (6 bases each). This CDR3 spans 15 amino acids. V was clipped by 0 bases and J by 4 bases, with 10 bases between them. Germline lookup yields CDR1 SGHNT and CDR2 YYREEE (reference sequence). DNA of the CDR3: TGTGCCAGCAGCTTGGGCAGGGGAGGCACCGGGGAGCTGTTTTTT. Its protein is CASSLGRGGTGELFF. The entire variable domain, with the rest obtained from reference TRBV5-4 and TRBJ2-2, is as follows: ETGVTQSPTHLIKTRGQQVTLRCSSQSGHNTVSWYQQALGQGPQFIFQYYREEENGRGNFPPRFSGLQFPNYSSELNVNALELDDSALYLCASSLGRGGTGELFFGEGSRLTVL.

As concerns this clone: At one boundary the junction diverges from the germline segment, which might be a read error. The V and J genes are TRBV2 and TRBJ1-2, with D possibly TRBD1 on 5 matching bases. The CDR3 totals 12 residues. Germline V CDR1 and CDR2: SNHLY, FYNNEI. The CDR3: CAGRVVYGGYTF. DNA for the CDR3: TGTGCCGGCAGGGTTGTCTATGGAGGCTACACCTTC.

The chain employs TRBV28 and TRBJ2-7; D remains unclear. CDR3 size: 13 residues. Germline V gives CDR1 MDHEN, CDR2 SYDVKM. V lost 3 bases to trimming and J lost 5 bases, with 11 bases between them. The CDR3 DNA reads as TGTGCCAGCAGTTTTCCCGGCACCCACGAGCAGTACTTC. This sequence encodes CASSFPGTHEQYF.

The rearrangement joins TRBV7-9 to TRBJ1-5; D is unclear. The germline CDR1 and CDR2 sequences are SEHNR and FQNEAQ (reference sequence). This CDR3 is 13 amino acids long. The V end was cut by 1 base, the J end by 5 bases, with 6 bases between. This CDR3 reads CASSLEGDQPQHF. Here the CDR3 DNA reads TGTGCCAGCAGCTTAGAGGGCGATCAGCCCCAGCATTTT.

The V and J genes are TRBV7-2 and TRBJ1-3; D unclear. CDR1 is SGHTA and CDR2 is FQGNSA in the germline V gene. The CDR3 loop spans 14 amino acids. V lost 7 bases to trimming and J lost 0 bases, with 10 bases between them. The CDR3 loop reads CASTYPHSGNTIYF. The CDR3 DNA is TGTGCCAGCACCTACCCACACTCTGGAAACACCATATATTTT.

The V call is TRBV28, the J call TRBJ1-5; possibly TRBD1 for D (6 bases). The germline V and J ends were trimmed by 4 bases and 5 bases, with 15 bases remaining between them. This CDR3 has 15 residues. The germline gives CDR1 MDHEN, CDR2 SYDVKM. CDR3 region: CASSWDTMIYQPQHF. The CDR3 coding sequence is TGTGCCAGCAGTTGGGACACCATGATTTATCAGCCCCAGCATTTT.